Each of the 7 T cell receptor beta chains below was sequenced from the same sample in a study of T cell changes during pregnancy in multiple sclerosis. Data came from immunoSEQ multiplex PCR; TCRdb stores just in-frame clones and leaves some out. The sample yields 69,000 or so clones, about 91% seen once. The material sequenced was CD4+ T cells from peripheral blood mononuclear cells, taken in the third trimester of pregnancy. The receptors come from a female donor in good health, enrolled as a control in a pregnancy study.

The genes are TRBV10-3 and TRBJ2-1, with 7 bases matching TRBD2. Germline V gene data show CDR1 as ENHRY and CDR2 as SYGVKD. Unmatched junction bases numbered 5, after V lost 8 bases and J lost 7 bases. There are 12 residues in the CDR3. CDR3 bases: TGTGCCATCGGGGGGGTGGAGAATGAGCAGTTCTTC. Its translation is CAIGGVENEQFF.

For this clone: At one of its ends the junction is not consistent with the germline gene, which may arise from a read error. Other DNA sequences in the same sample also yield this CDR3. The chain has TRBV30 and TRBJ1-5; perhaps TRBD1 as D (6 bases). Per the germline V gene, CDR1 is GTSNPN and CDR2 is SVGIG (reference sequence). This CDR3 contains 12 residues. The CDR3 bases are TGTGCCTGGAGGGGGTTGGGGGGGCCCCAGCACTTT. Amino acid sequence: CAWRGLGGPQHF.

The chain uses TRBV12-5 and TRBJ1-1; 8 bases are a match to TRBD1. Germline V gives CDR1 LGHNT, CDR2 FRNRAP. The CDR3 covers 13 residues. The ends lost 0 bases at V and 6 bases at J; junction bases unmatched: 0. DNA of the CDR3: TGTGCTAGTGGTTTGGTACAGGGGGCTGAAGCTTTCTTT. Its translation is CASGLVQGAEAFF.

The J gene is TRBJ1-2, the V gene TRBV19; a weak D match, TRBD1 (5 bases). The CDR3 covers 17 residues. Trimming took 2 bases from V and 0 from J, leaving 16 bases between them. The germline V gene has CDR1 LNHDA and CDR2 SQIVND (reference sequence). The CDR3 DNA sequence: TGTGCCAGTAGTATAATGCGGGGCGCCTCACCTAACTATGGCTACACCTTC. It is translated as CASSIMRGASPNYGYTF.

The rearrangement links TRBV19 to TRBJ1-6, with 7 bases identical to TRBD1. CDR3 length: 16 residues. The V gene end was trimmed by 4 bases and the J gene end by 5 bases; junction bases not matched to a gene: 8. The germline CDR1 and CDR2 sequences are LNHDA and SQIVND (reference sequence). The CDR3 nucleotides are TGTGCCAGTAGTAACTGGGACAGTCAAAATAATTCACCCCTCCACTTT. Its protein is CASSNWDSQNNSPLHF.

This chain joins TRBV15 and TRBJ1-2, with D possibly TRBD1 on 5 matching bases. The CDR3 is made up of 14 amino acids. V was pared by 0 bases and J by 4 bases, with 9 bases between. Germline assignment: CDR1 LNHNV and CDR2 YYDKDF (reference sequence). In DNA, the CDR3 is TGTGCCACCAGCAGAGATGACAGCCCCTATGGCTACACCTTC. Its protein is CATSRDDSPYGYTF. Looking up the rest from reference TRBV15 and TRBJ1-2 gives the full variable domain: DAMVIQNPRYQVTQFGKPVTLSCSQTLNHNVMYWYQQKSSQAPKLLFHYYDKDFNNEADTPDNFQSRRPNTSFCFLDIRSPGLGDTAMYLCATSRDDSPYGYTFGSGTRLTVV.

The chain combines TRBV15 with TRBJ1-5; D perhaps matches TRBD1 (6 bases). The CDR3 length is 17 residues. CDR1 and CDR2 (germline): LNHNV, YYDKDF (reference sequence). The V gene lost 0 bases and the J gene lost 2 bases, with 14 bases spanning the gap. The CDR3: CATSRDLLQGGNQPQHF. For the CDR3, the DNA is TGTGCCACCAGCAGAGATTTGTTACAGGGTGGCAATCAGCCCCAGCATTTT.